This T cell receptor beta chain was sequenced during a study of CD8+ T cells in alopecia areata (dated by TCRdb to between 2018 and 2020). About the investigation overall: The treated patients took part in an open-label pilot trial in which moderate-to-severe alopecia areata was treated with oral tofacitinib at 5 to 10 mg twice daily. Tofacitinib was administered for 6 to 18 months, and 6 months of follow-up off drug were then conducted to assess delayed response and recurrence. TCRbeta CDR3 regions were amplified by immunoSEQ multiplex PCR with 35 Vbeta forward and 13 Jbeta reverse primers. Human TCRbeta sequencing covered scalp tissue and sorted CD4+ and CD8+ peripheral blood T cells from patchy and totalis/universalis alopecia areata patients and healthy controls. High-throughput TCRbeta sequencing was used to examine T cell clonal expansion in alopecia areata in both the C3H/HeJ mouse model and human patients. For the treated patients, the SALT score, which quantifies what percentage of scalp surface area is affected, served as the measure of disease severity. Patients on tofacitinib were biopsied at baseline and after 4 and 24 weeks of treatment, and several of the patients also had a later scalp biopsy. Scalp clonality was compared among normal scalp (n=4), patchy alopecia areata scalp (n=8), and alopecia totalis/universalis scalp (n=8). The RNA source kit depended on sample type: the PAXgene miRNA kit for fixed scalp, the miRNeasy kit for PBMCs, and the RNeasy kit for mouse skin. Here is what the overall study found, with its caveats: Compared with normal scalp, lesional scalp had higher clonality and more expanded CD8+ clones, particularly in alopecia totalis/universalis, a pattern that suggests antigenic drive. Because the treated cohort was small and had only one nonresponder, larger studies are needed to examine links between baseline CD8+ expansion and response. Scalp TCR repertoire analysis is complicated because resident alphabeta T cells in normal human skin are also sequenced, whereas mouse skin is dominated by gammadelta T cells. Many expanded lesional clones were found to persist in scalp and blood during tofacitinib treatment, and relapse after treatment cessation may be partly explained by this persistence. Tofacitinib significantly lowered scalp clonality and the number of expanded CD8+ clones among the top 100 scalp clones. TCR sequences shared between patients were less clear than in mice, possibly partly because of HLA diversity in the patient population.

The time point tag for this specimen amounts to: 20 to 30 weeks on oral tofacitinib. Reading the label with the study, this specimen's treatment or condition is: oral pan-JAK inhibitor, 5-10 mg twice daily. Lesional scalp punch biopsies and peripheral blood were collected from alopecia areata patients. PBMCs were separated by density centrifugation and stained for CD3, CD4 and CD8, after which CD4+ and CD8+ T cells were sorted on a FACSAria. V is pared back by 0 bases and J by 7 bases, with 7 bases lying between the germline termini. Per the germline V gene, SGHRS is the CDR1 and YFSETQ is the CDR2. The CDR3 sequence holds 12 residues, the cysteine and phenylalanine included. Only the CDR3 DNA stays, 36 bases, in frame from base 1. The receptor library was made with the immunoSEQ multiplex PCR assay. RNA was extracted from all samples and reverse transcribed into cDNA as template for TCR sequencing. SuperScript III was used for first-strand cDNA synthesis, primed with a 2:1 mix of oligo-dT and random hexamers. A synthetic immune receptor repertoire was used to assess amplification bias, and residual bias was removed computationally. On the authors' methods: Raw reads were preprocessed to remove errors, and CDR3 was defined according to IMGT conventions as the region from the conserved cysteine to phenylalanine. Clonality was computed as 1 minus the Shannon entropy, with the entropy normalized by log2 of the number of productive unique TCRs. Scalp TCRbeta sequences were cross-referenced with sorted blood CD4 and CD8 repertoires so that the CD4 or CD8 identity of scalp clones could be inferred. Entries here come from immuneACCESS through TCRdb and include only in-frame sequences with V and J called. Some clones fail to appear in such tables; in the studies checked, an unresolved V gene covers under half of the shortfall, and the cause of the remainder is unknown. Clone size and the V and J calls come from that table; the DNA yielded D and trimming. The sample table shows 200,000 or so clones, and roughly 50% are seen once. The ten largest clonotypes hold about 5% of the sample.

With respect to this clone: Its antigen specificity is not known. No base qualities exist here, and no much larger clone lies one base off it.

The specimen was CD4+ T cells sorted from blood, collected at week 24, from a patient treated with tofacitinib. This chain is built from TRBV5-1 and TRBJ1-1; perhaps TRBD1 is the D gene, with 5 bases matching. This receptor was obtained from a human donor with alopecia areata. The DNA is TGCGCCAGCAGCTTGGACAGGCGTGAAGCTTTCTTT. It codes for CASSLDRREAFF.